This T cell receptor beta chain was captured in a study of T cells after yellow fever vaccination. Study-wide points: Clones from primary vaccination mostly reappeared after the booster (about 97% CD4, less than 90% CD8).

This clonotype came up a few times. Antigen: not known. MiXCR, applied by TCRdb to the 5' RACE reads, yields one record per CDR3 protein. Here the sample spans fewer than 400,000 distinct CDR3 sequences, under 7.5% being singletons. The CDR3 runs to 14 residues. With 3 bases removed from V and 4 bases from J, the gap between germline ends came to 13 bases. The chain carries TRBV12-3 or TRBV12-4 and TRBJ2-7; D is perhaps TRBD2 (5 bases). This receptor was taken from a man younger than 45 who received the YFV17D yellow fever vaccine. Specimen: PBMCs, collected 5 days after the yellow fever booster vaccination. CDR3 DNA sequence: TGTGCCAGCAGTTTGGACTCAACGAAATACGAGCAGTACTTC. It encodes CASSLDSTKYEQYF.